In this sample, the clone carrying this T cell receptor (beta chain) turned up a few times. Antigen: not known. The sample originates from a study of blood T cells in healthy people across ages. Looking at the study overall: About one barcoded beta molecule per two T cells was the capture yield of template switching.

The study, taken as a whole, reports: Both naive CD4+ cell counts and diversity were greater in long-lived donors than in aged donors. Age advanced and TCR beta diversity per million T cells fell, roughly linearly.

A sample-barcoded 5' primer and a J-beta primer mix were used in a second PCR of roughly 7 to 11 cycles. TCRdb itself ran the 5' RACE reads through MiXCR, one entry per CDR3 protein. The data contain a few hundred thousand distinct CDR3 sequences, 25% to 30% of them seen just once; the ten biggest clones take up around 18%. Per the germline V gene, CDR1 is DFQATT and CDR2 is SNEGSKA (reference sequence). J was trimmed by 2 bases and V by 3 bases; bases with no gene match: 8. The CDR3 covers 15 residues. J is TRBJ2-5 and V is TRBV20-1; 8 bases line up with TRBD2. Sequences were obtained from blood. The sequence was obtained from a woman in her 70s in good health. As DNA, the CDR3 is TGCAGTGCTAGCGGGGGGGCCGGCTCTCAAGAGACCCAGTACTTC. Amino acids: CSASGGAGSQETQYF.